The 31 T cell receptor beta chains reported below all come from one sample, sequenced in a study of T cell responses to AZD1222 COVID-19 vaccine (dated by TCRdb to the early 2020s). Interpreted using the paper, the time point label stands for: baseline before first vaccination. The library was built by means of the immunoSEQ multiplex PCR assay. The source is immuneACCESS, and TCRdb retained only in-frame sequences with V and J called. Part of the clones is not carried over; for the studies checked, unresolved V genes explain less than half of this, and the remainder is unexplained. The sample data list 95,000 or so clones, and approximately 91% of these were observed just once. 3.7% of the sample is in the top ten clones. Source: peripheral blood, taken on day 0 of AZD1222 vaccination. These receptors were taken from an adult in good health.

This clone is a singleton in its sample. CDR3 residues: CASSLVSGGLESTDTQYF. CDR3 sequence (DNA): TGCGCCAGCAGCTTGGTTAGCGGGGGATTAGAAAGCACAGATACGCAGTATTTT. V usage is TRBV5-1 and J usage is TRBJ2-3; 9 bases are shared with TRBD2. This CDR3 spans 18 amino acids. With V trimmed by 0 bases and J by 0 bases, 8 bases remained unmatched. Looked up from germline, CDR1 is SGHRS and CDR2 is YFSETQ.

The count of this clone is one. This chain uses TRBV5-6 with TRBJ1-4; unclear D gene. The CDR3 runs to 13 residues. Per the germline V gene, CDR1 is SGHDT and CDR2 is YYEEEE. Trimming shortened V by 4 bases and J by 6 bases, and 10 bases separated the two germline ends. CDR3 protein: CASSPTPYEKLFF. CDR3 DNA: TGTGCCAGCAGCCCTACCCCCTATGAAAAACTGTTTTTT. The entire variable domain, with the rest obtained from reference TRBV5-6 and TRBJ1-4, is as follows: DAGVTQSPTHLIKTRGQQVTLRCSPKSGHDTVSWYQQALGQGPQFIFQYYEEEERQRGNFPDRFSGHQFPNYSSELNVNALLLGDSALYLCASSPTPYEKLFFGSGTQLSVL.

For the CDR3, the DNA is TGCAGTGCTAGTGGGGAAAGCTCCTACAATGAGCAGTTCTTC. This sequence encodes CSASGESSYNEQFF. The V gene is TRBV20-1, the J gene TRBJ2-1; no firm D call. V gave up 3 bases and J gave up 0 bases, with 9 bases separating them. Germline V CDR1 and CDR2: DFQATT, SNEGSKA (reference sequence). The CDR3 runs 14 residues.

The chain combines TRBV18 with TRBJ2-1; 16 bases match TRBD2. With V trimmed by 3 bases and J by 7 bases, 3 bases remained unmatched. Germline V gives CDR1 KGHSH, CDR2 LQKENI. This CDR3 comprises 16 residues. This CDR3 is CASSPSGLAGGNEQFF. Here the CDR3 DNA reads TGTGCCAGCTCACCTTCGGGACTAGCGGGGGGGAATGAGCAGTTCTTC.

The chain employs TRBV6-5 and TRBJ2-5, with D possibly being TRBD2 (5 bases). The CDR3 has 15 amino acids. V lost 5 bases and J lost 5, with 18 bases in between. In germline, CDR1 is MNHEY, CDR2 SVGAGI. In DNA form, the CDR3 reads TGTGCCAGCAGTAAGCTTCCGACTATGAGGGAGACCCAGTACTTC. Translating it yields CASSKLPTMRETQYF.

The chain employs TRBV7-8 and TRBJ2-5, with a possible D match to TRBD1 (6 bases). The CDR3 is made up of 16 amino acids. Germline CDR1 is SGHVS and CDR2 is FQNEAQ. The V and J ends lost 3 bases and 5 bases respectively, with 19 bases between them. The CDR3 DNA is TGTGCCAGCAGCTTCCCTACAGGGTCTACTTCGGAGACCCAGTACTTC. It specifies CASSFPTGSTSETQYF.

J is TRBJ2-7 and V is TRBV5-4; D gene uncertain. The germline gives CDR1 SGHNT, CDR2 YYREEE (reference sequence). V lost 1 base to trimming and J lost 0 bases, with 5 bases between them. The CDR3 is 13 amino acids. As DNA, the CDR3 is TGTGCCAGCAGCTTGTTCGGCTCCTACGAGCAGTACTTC. Its protein product is CASSLFGSYEQYF.

The chain joins TRBV6-2 or TRBV6-3 to TRBJ2-3; D ambiguous. In germline, CDR1 is MNHEY, CDR2 SVGEGT. The V gene lost 5 bases and the J gene lost 9 bases, with 12 bases spanning the gap. The CDR3 is 12 amino acids. CDR3 sequence (DNA): TGTGCCAGCAGTCCAGTTCTTGGGACGCAGTATTTT. This encodes CASSPVLGTQYF.

The chain has TRBV19 and TRBJ2-1, with D tentatively TRBD1 (6 bases). The V gene lost 5 bases and the J gene lost 2 bases, with 16 bases spanning the gap. Per germline, CDR1 LNHDA and CDR2 SQIVND (reference sequence). The CDR3 has 16 amino acids. The CDR3 DNA reads as TGTGCCAGTAGTTTCTCCGGGACACTCACCTACAATGAGCAGTTCTTC. Its protein product is CASSFSGTLTYNEQFF.

The chain employs TRBV29-1 and TRBJ2-3; D gene unclear. Per the germline V gene, CDR1 is SQVTM and CDR2 is ANQGSEA. CDR3 length equals 13 residues. Trimming cost V 8 bases and J 0 bases, with 12 bases left between them. The CDR3 DNA reads as TGCAGCTCAACAGAATCTAGCACAGATACGCAGTATTTT. It is translated as CSSTESSTDTQYF.

The chain joins TRBV2 to TRBJ1-1; D might be TRBD1 (6 bases). Trimming took 9 bases from V and 0 from J, leaving 14 bases between them. This CDR3 has 14 amino acids. Germline V CDR1 and CDR2: SNHLY, FYNNEI. CDR3 protein: CASEDSGLNTEAFF. For the CDR3, the DNA is TGTGCCAGTGAGGACAGTGGTCTGAACACTGAAGCTTTCTTT. Combining the CDR3 with reference TRBV2 and TRBJ1-1 gives the whole variable domain EPEVTQTPSHQVTQMGQEVILRCVPISNHLYFYWYRQILGQKVEFLVSFYNNEISEKSEIFDDQFSVERPDGSNFTLKIRSTKLEDSAMYFCASEDSGLNTEAFFGQGTRLTVV.

The sample holds one count of this clone. The V and J genes are TRBV10-2 and TRBJ1-1; a possible D gene is TRBD1 (5 bases). The CDR3 is 11 amino acids. Germline loops: CDR1 WSHSY, CDR2 SAAADI. Trimming cost V 10 bases and J 4 bases, with 10 bases left between them. CDR3 region: CATGERTEAFF. The CDR3 DNA follows: TGCGCCACGGGGGAACGCACTGAAGCTTTCTTT.

The chain couples TRBV7-2 to TRBJ2-3; the match to TRBD2 covers 8 bases. The CDR3 spans 14 residues. V was clipped by 5 bases and J by 4 bases; unmatched bases: 5. CDR1 is SGHTA and CDR2 is FQGNSA in the germline V gene. CDR3 sequence: CASSRGGPADTQYF. The CDR3 coding sequence is TGTGCCAGCAGCCGGGGGGGGCCCGCAGATACGCAGTATTTT.

This clone was detected only once. This chain links TRBV10-3 with TRBJ1-2; the D is unclear. V dropped 4 bases and J dropped 10 bases, with 16 bases sitting between them. Germline assignment: CDR1 ENHRY and CDR2 SYGVKD. The CDR3 loop spans 13 amino acids. The CDR3 DNA reads as TGTGCCATCAGTGTAGAAAGGGAAGGGAACTACACCTTC. Protein sequence: CAISVEREGNYTF.

The rearrangement uses TRBV3-1 (or the pseudogene TRBV3-2) and TRBJ1-2; the match to TRBD1 covers 8 bases. This CDR3 contains 14 residues. V trimming: 4 bases; J trimming: 2 bases; junction bases outside the gene matches: 3. The germline V gene encodes CDR1 LGHDT and CDR2 YNNKEL (reference sequence). The CDR3 reads CASSRGTGNYGYTF. The DNA for the CDR3 is TGTGCCAGCAGCCGGGGGACAGGCAACTATGGCTACACCTTC.

The chain carries TRBV7-9 and TRBJ2-5, with D unresolved. The CDR3 spans 14 residues. Trimming left V 4 bases short and J 2 bases short, with 11 bases between. CDR1 and CDR2 from the germline V gene are SEHNR and FQNEAQ (reference sequence). The CDR3 region is CASSSPLQQETQYF. Written as DNA, the CDR3 is TGTGCCAGCAGCTCCCCCCTACAACAAGAGACCCAGTACTTC.

The rearrangement uses TRBV28 and TRBJ1-1; TRBD1 is a possible D gene (6 bases). This CDR3 comprises 13 residues. The germline V gene encodes CDR1 MDHEN and CDR2 SYDVKM. Between the trimmed V and J ends, which lost 4 bases and 6 bases, there was a span of 12 bases. The chain's CDR3 is CASSWGGAAEAFF. DNA for the CDR3: TGTGCCAGCAGTTGGGGGGGGGCCGCTGAAGCTTTCTTT. The full variable domain, rest sourced from reference TRBV28 and TRBJ1-1, is DVKVTQSSRYLVKRTGEKVFLECVQDMDHENMFWYRQDPGLGLRLIYFSYDVKMKEKGDIPEGYSVSREKKERFSLILESASTNQTSMYLCASSWGGAAEAFFGQGTRLTVV.

The chain is built from TRBV15 and TRBJ1-3; D ambiguous. Looked up from germline, CDR1 is LNHNV and CDR2 is YYDKDF (reference sequence). Trimming took 0 bases from V and 0 from J, leaving 9 bases between them. The CDR3 extends over 16 amino acids. For the CDR3, the DNA is TGTGCCACCAGCAGAGAAATAACGAGCTCTGGAAACACCATATATTTT. Translation: CATSREITSSGNTIYF.

A few counts support this clone. The genes are TRBV6-2 or TRBV6-3 and TRBJ2-3; D gene uncertain. The V gene's germline CDR1 is MNHEY and CDR2 SVGEGT. Between the trimmed V and J ends, which lost 6 bases and 8 bases, there was a span of 12 bases. CDR3 length: 12 residues. The CDR3 DNA sequence: TGTGCCAGCAGCTTGCGGCTGTTTACGCAGTATTTT. Amino acid sequence: CASSLRLFTQYF.

The chain links TRBV6-1 to TRBJ2-7; possibly TRBD1 for D (5 bases). The germline V gene has CDR1 MNHNS and CDR2 SASEGT. CDR3 length: 13 residues. V was clipped by 3 bases and J by 3 bases, with 9 bases between them. CDR3 bases: TGTGCCAGCAGTGATCAGGGTTACTACGAGCAGTACTTC. Its translation: CASSDQGYYEQYF.

The rearrangement links TRBV27 to TRBJ2-1, with TRBD2 identical over 7 bases. J lost 1 base, V lost 5 bases, and 8 bases had no gene match. In germline, CDR1 is MNHEY, CDR2 SMNVEV (reference sequence). The CDR3 has 16 residues. The CDR3 is CASSPLPAGSYNEQFF. The CDR3 nucleotides read TGTGCCAGCAGTCCCCTCCCAGCGGGGTCCTACAATGAGCAGTTCTTC.

The V and J genes are TRBV30 and TRBJ2-7; D unclear. Trimming removed 0 bases from V and 7 bases from J, with 10 bases in between. Germline V lookup: CDR1 GTSNPN, CDR2 SVGIG (reference sequence). This CDR3 spans 12 amino acids. CDR3 sequence (DNA): TGTGCCTGGAGTGTAGCTGTCGGGGAGCAGTACTTC. This translates into CAWSVAVGEQYF. Using reference TRBV30 and TRBJ2-7 for the parts outside the CDR3, the full variable domain is SQTIHQWPATLVQPVGSPLSLECTVEGTSNPNLYWYRQAAGRGLQLLFYSVGIGQISSEVPQNLSASRPQDRQFILSSKKLLLSDSGFYLCAWSVAVGEQYFGPGTRLTVT.

The rearrangement links TRBV5-1 to TRBJ2-2; D is perhaps TRBD1 (5 bases). The CDR3 covers 15 residues. Germline loops: CDR1 SGHRS, CDR2 YFSETQ. The germline V and J ends were trimmed by 4 bases and 1 base, with 11 bases remaining between them. The chain's CDR3 is CASSVGHLNTGELFF. The DNA for the CDR3 is TGCGCCAGCAGCGTCGGACACCTGAACACCGGGGAGCTGTTTTTT. The full variable domain, its missing parts supplied by reference TRBV5-1 and TRBJ2-2, is KAGVTQTPRYLIKTRGQQVTLSCSPISGHRSVSWYQQTPGQGLQFLFEYFSETQRNKGNFPGRFSGRQFSNSRSEMNVSTLELGDSALYLCASSVGHLNTGELFFGEGSRLTVL.

The chain carries TRBV7-9 and TRBJ1-6; D not resolved. Trimming took off 0 bases at V and 10 bases at J, with 10 bases between the two ends. The CDR3 length is 14 residues. Germline V gene sequence: CDR1 SEHNR, CDR2 FQNEAQ (reference sequence). Here the CDR3 reads CASSLAEPLSPLHF. DNA of the CDR3: TGTGCCAGCAGCTTAGCAGAGCCCCTGTCACCCCTCCACTTT.

The chain is built from TRBV6-5 and TRBJ1-3, with D possibly TRBD1 on 5 matching bases. CDR1 and CDR2 from the germline V gene are MNHEY and SVGAGI. V lost 0 bases, J lost 4 bases, and 7 bases lay in between. The CDR3 extends over 14 amino acids. The CDR3 loop is CASSYSAGGNTIYF. Here the CDR3 DNA reads TGTGCCAGCAGTTACTCGGCAGGGGGAAACACCATATATTTT.

J is TRBJ2-5 and V is TRBV7-3; 8 nucleotides agree with TRBD1. Unmatched junction bases numbered 6, after V lost 1 base and J lost 5 bases. CDR3 length: 15 amino acids. The germline V gene has CDR1 SGHTA and CDR2 FQGTGA. The CDR3 DNA follows: TGTGCCAGCAGCTTAAATCAGGGGGCTTTGGAGACCCAGTACTTC. Its protein is CASSLNQGALETQYF.

The chain employs TRBV5-1 and TRBJ1-1; the D gene is possibly TRBD1 (5 bases). The CDR3 runs to 15 residues. Germline values: CDR1 SGHRS, CDR2 YFSETQ. Between the trimmed V and J ends, which lost 0 bases and 7 bases, there was a span of 16 bases. The CDR3 region has the DNA TGCGCCAGCAGCTTGGTCGCGGGGCCGGACGATGAAGCTTTCTTT. It is translated as CASSLVAGPDDEAFF.

This chain connects TRBV5-1 to TRBJ1-4; D possibly corresponds to TRBD1 (5 bases). The CDR3 loop spans 15 amino acids. Trimming shortened V by 0 bases and J by 8 bases, and 14 bases separated the two germline ends. The germline V gene has CDR1 SGHRS and CDR2 YFSETQ. Here the CDR3 reads CASSLGQGVGEKLFF. CDR3 bases: TGCGCCAGCAGCTTGGGTCAGGGAGTTGGAGAAAAACTGTTTTTT. Variable domain in full (rest from reference TRBV5-1 and TRBJ1-4): KAGVTQTPRYLIKTRGQQVTLSCSPISGHRSVSWYQQTPGQGLQFLFEYFSETQRNKGNFPGRFSGRQFSNSRSEMNVSTLELGDSALYLCASSLGQGVGEKLFFGSGTQLSVL.

V is TRBV9 and J is TRBJ2-6, with a weak D call TRBD2 (5 bases). The CDR3 consists of 15 residues. CDR1 SGDLS and CDR2 YYNGEE come from the germline V gene. Deletions cut 3 bases from V and 4 bases from J, with 11 bases between. CDR3 residues: CASSGGAAGANVLTF. The CDR3 DNA sequence: TGTGCCAGCAGCGGGGGAGCAGCCGGGGCCAACGTCCTGACTTTC. The full variable domain, in which reference TRBV9 and TRBJ2-6 provide the parts outside the CDR3, is DSGVTQTPKHLITATGQRVTLRCSPRSGDLSVYWYQQSLDQGLQFLIQYYNGEERAKGNILERFSAQQFPDLHSELNLSSLELGDSALYFCASSGGAAGANVLTFGAGSRLTVL.

V and J are TRBV5-1 and TRBJ2-1, with D tentatively TRBD1 (5 bases). The V gene lost 1 base and the J gene lost 2 bases, with 7 bases spanning the gap. From germline, CDR1 is SGHRS and CDR2 YFSETQ. This CDR3 comprises 14 residues. For the CDR3, the DNA is TGCGCCAGCAGCTTGACAGGAACCTACAATGAGCAGTTCTTC. This gives the protein CASSLTGTYNEQFF.

The CDR3 sequence is CASSQESIGVGDYGYTF. DNA for the CDR3: TGCGCCAGCAGCCAAGAGAGTATCGGGGTTGGGGACTATGGCTACACCTTC. The V call is TRBV4-1, the J call TRBJ1-2; D ambiguous. Trimming took off 0 bases at V and 3 bases at J, with 17 bases between the two ends. This CDR3 is built from 17 residues. Looked up from germline, CDR1 is MGHRA and CDR2 is YSYEKL.